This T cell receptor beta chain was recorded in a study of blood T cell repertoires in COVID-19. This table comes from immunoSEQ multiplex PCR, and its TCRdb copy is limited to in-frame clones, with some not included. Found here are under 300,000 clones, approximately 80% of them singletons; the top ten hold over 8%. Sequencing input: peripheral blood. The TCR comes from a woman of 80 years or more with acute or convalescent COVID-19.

In DNA form, the CDR3 reads TGCAGTGCTAGGGGCCTTGATACGCAGTATTTT. Translating it yields CSARGLDTQYF. V is TRBV20-1 and J is TRBJ2-3; D call uncertain. CDR3 size: 11 residues. V shed 3 bases and J shed 6 bases, with 7 bases lying between them. Germline-derived CDR1 and CDR2 are DFQATT and SNEGSKA (reference sequence).